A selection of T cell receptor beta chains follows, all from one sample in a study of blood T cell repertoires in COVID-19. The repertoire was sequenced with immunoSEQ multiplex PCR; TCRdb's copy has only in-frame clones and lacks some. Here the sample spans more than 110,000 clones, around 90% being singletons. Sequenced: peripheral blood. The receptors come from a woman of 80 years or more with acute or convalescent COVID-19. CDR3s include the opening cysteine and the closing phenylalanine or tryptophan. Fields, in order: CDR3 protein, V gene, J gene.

CDR3aa: CASSQNPTGIAEAFF
v_gene: TRBV4-2
j_gene: TRBJ1-1

CDR3aa: CASSFFETQYF
v_gene: TRBV12-3/TRBV12-4
j_gene: TRBJ2-5

CDR3aa: CASSLTSMDTEAFF
v_gene: TRBV5-8
j_gene: TRBJ1-1

CDR3aa: CASRLLPGQGDGGYTF
v_gene: TRBV10-2
j_gene: TRBJ1-2

CDR3aa: CASSELLSQETQYF
v_gene: TRBV2
j_gene: TRBJ2-5

CDR3aa: CASSHVTGHRNYGYTF
v_gene: TRBV4-3
j_gene: TRBJ1-2

CDR3aa: CASSRQGETGELFF
v_gene: TRBV9
j_gene: TRBJ2-2

CDR3aa: CASSLRPGTGNQETQYF
v_gene: TRBV5-1
j_gene: TRBJ2-5

CDR3aa: CASSLFGSTGMGTEAFF
v_gene: TRBV27
j_gene: TRBJ1-1

CDR3aa: CACGGHNYGYTF
v_gene: TRBV30
j_gene: TRBJ1-2

CDR3aa: CASSEALGAGGSPLHF
v_gene: TRBV6-1
j_gene: TRBJ1-6

CDR3aa: CASSPHRDTYEQYF
v_gene: TRBV5-1
j_gene: TRBJ2-7

CDR3aa: CASSPTRGGLTGELFF
v_gene: TRBV18
j_gene: TRBJ2-2

CDR3aa: CASSITRDQPQHF
v_gene: TRBV19
j_gene: TRBJ1-5

CDR3aa: CAWTGQSGNTIYF
v_gene: TRBV30
j_gene: TRBJ1-3

CDR3aa: CASRPTPRNANYGYTF
v_gene: TRBV5-1
j_gene: TRBJ1-2

CDR3aa: CASRLGQNSYEQYF
v_gene: TRBV5-1
j_gene: TRBJ2-7

CDR3aa: CASSEGTGGTGELFF
v_gene: TRBV5-1
j_gene: TRBJ2-2

CDR3aa: CASRTGFVSYEQYF
v_gene: TRBV28
j_gene: TRBJ2-7

CDR3aa: CASSRIGTSGVTDTQYF
v_gene: TRBV2
j_gene: TRBJ2-3

CDR3aa: CASNPGTGVTGGSYEQYF
v_gene: TRBV2
j_gene: TRBJ2-7

CDR3aa: CASSQGSQGSRYSNQPQHF
v_gene: TRBV3-1/TRBV3-2
j_gene: TRBJ1-5

CDR3aa: CASSPRVGSPLHF
v_gene: TRBV7-9
j_gene: TRBJ1-6

CDR3aa: CASSRSGGFDEKLFF
v_gene: TRBV4-3
j_gene: TRBJ1-4

CDR3aa: CASGLPAGGPTDTQYF
v_gene: TRBV12-5
j_gene: TRBJ2-3

CDR3aa: CASSLGMTSGGRRTDTQYF
v_gene: TRBV5-1
j_gene: TRBJ2-3

CDR3aa: CASSYLAGQRNTEAFF
v_gene: TRBV6-2/TRBV6-3
j_gene: TRBJ1-1

CDR3aa: CASSLGRSSYEQYF
v_gene: TRBV7-9
j_gene: TRBJ2-7

CDR3aa: CASSLQTNYGYTF
v_gene: TRBV12-3/TRBV12-4
j_gene: TRBJ1-2

CDR3aa: CAISEWVGQGDGYTF
v_gene: TRBV10-3
j_gene: TRBJ1-2

CDR3aa: CASSQDPWATEAFF
v_gene: TRBV10-1
j_gene: TRBJ1-1

CDR3aa: CASSPRPGPEGETQYF
v_gene: TRBV5-1
j_gene: TRBJ2-5

CDR3aa: CASSLTATYEQYF
v_gene: TRBV5-1
j_gene: TRBJ2-7

CDR3aa: CATSGSGQPQHF
v_gene: TRBV24-1
j_gene: TRBJ1-5

CDR3aa: CASKVDGKDQPQHF
v_gene: TRBV2
j_gene: TRBJ1-5

CDR3aa: CASSNFQGMNTEAFF
v_gene: TRBV5-4
j_gene: TRBJ1-1

CDR3aa: CASSLEREVGGYTF
v_gene: TRBV7-9
j_gene: TRBJ1-2

CDR3aa: CASEQNTYEQYF
v_gene: TRBV6-5
j_gene: TRBJ2-7

CDR3aa: CASSYRVGDYGYTF
v_gene: TRBV2
j_gene: TRBJ1-2

CDR3aa: CASSSTGQGFGYTF
v_gene: TRBV6-5
j_gene: TRBJ1-2

CDR3aa: CASSYPGGETPEAFF
v_gene: TRBV6-2/TRBV6-3
j_gene: TRBJ1-1

CDR3aa: CASSEGVSTDTQYF
v_gene: TRBV5-1
j_gene: TRBJ2-3

CDR3aa: CASSAGQGRYEQYF
v_gene: TRBV25-1
j_gene: TRBJ2-7

CDR3aa: CASNYGGQGLGEQFF
v_gene: TRBV6-5
j_gene: TRBJ2-1

CDR3aa: CASSQVQGTEAFF
v_gene: TRBV4-1
j_gene: TRBJ1-1

CDR3aa: CASSLGQSNQPQHF
v_gene: TRBV5-1
j_gene: TRBJ1-5